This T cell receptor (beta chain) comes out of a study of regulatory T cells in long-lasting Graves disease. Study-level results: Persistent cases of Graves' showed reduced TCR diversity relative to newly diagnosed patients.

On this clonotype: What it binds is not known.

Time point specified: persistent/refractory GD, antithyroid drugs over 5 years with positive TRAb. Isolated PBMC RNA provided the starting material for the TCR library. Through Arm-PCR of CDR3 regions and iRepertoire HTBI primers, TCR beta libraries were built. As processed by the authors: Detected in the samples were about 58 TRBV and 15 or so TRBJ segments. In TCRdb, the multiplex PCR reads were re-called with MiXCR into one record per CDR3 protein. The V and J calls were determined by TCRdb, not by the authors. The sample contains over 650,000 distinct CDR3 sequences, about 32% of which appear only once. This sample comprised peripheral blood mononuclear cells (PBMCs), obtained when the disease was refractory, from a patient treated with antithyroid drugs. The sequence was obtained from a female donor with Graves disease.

CDR3 amino acids: CSASGLAGGAETQYF. In DNA form, the CDR3 reads TGCAGTGCTAGTGGACTAGCGGGAGGGGCAGAGACCCAGTACTTC. V is TRBV20-1 and J is TRBJ2-5; 15 nucleotides align to TRBD2. Looked up from germline, CDR1 is DFQATT and CDR2 is SNEGSKA (reference sequence). V gave up 3 bases and J gave up 4 bases; unmatched junction bases: 3. This CDR3 contains 15 residues.